Reported below is one T cell receptor (beta chain). Its target antigen remains unknown. No base quality information exists; no much larger clone differs at one position. Interpreted using the paper, the time point label stands for: less than 30 weeks on oral tofacitinib. What the treatment or condition label conveys for this sample: oral pan-JAK inhibitor, 5-10 mg twice daily. Peripheral blood and lesional scalp punch biopsies were obtained from patients with alopecia areata. PBMCs were isolated by density centrifugation and stained for CD3, CD4 and CD8, after which CD4+ and CD8+ T cells were sorted on a FACSAria. The V end loses 3 bases and the J end loses 7 bases, and a stretch of 10 bases separates them. In the germline V gene, CDR1 corresponds to LGHNA and CDR2 to YNFKEQ. Counted from cysteine to phenylalanine, this CDR3 has 12 amino acids. Only the CDR3 DNA is retained, 36 bases long and in frame from the first base.

The entry originates in a study of CD8+ T cells in alopecia areata (dated by TCRdb to between 2017 and 2018). A note on the overall study: The treated patients took part in an open-label pilot trial in which moderate-to-severe alopecia areata was treated with oral tofacitinib at 5 to 10 mg twice daily. Human TCRbeta sequencing covered scalp tissue and sorted CD4+ and CD8+ peripheral blood T cells from patchy and totalis/universalis alopecia areata patients and healthy controls. Biopsies were taken from tofacitinib-treated patients at baseline and again at 4 and 24 weeks into treatment, and several of those patients also had a later scalp biopsy. The RNA source kit depended on sample type: the PAXgene miRNA kit for fixed scalp, the miRNeasy kit for PBMCs, and the RNeasy kit for mouse skin. To study T cell clonal expansion in alopecia areata, the researchers applied high-throughput TCRbeta sequencing to both the C3H/HeJ mouse model and human patients. Clonality in the scalp was compared among normal scalp (n=4), patchy alopecia areata scalp (n=8), and alopecia totalis/universalis scalp (n=8). In treated patients, disease severity was measured using the SALT score, which gives the percentage of scalp surface area affected. TCRbeta CDR3 regions were amplified by immunoSEQ multiplex PCR using 35 Vbeta forward and 13 Jbeta reverse primers. Tofacitinib was given for 6 to 18 months, followed by 6 months of follow-up off drug to assess delayed response and recurrence. Study-wide conclusions, independent of this receptor: Higher clonality and more expanded CD8+ clones were observed in lesional scalp than in normal scalp, particularly in alopecia totalis/universalis, a finding suggestive of antigenic drive. Scalp clonality and the number of expanded CD8+ clones among the top 100 scalp clones were significantly decreased by tofacitinib. Unlike mouse skin, which is dominated by gammadelta T cells, normal human skin has resident alphabeta T cells that are also sequenced, and this complicates analysis of the scalp TCR repertoire. Because the treated cohort was small and had just a single nonresponder, larger studies are needed to establish links between baseline CD8+ expansion and response. During tofacitinib treatment, many expanded lesional clones stuck around in both scalp and blood, and this persistence may partly explain why relapse happens after treatment is stopped. Shared TCR sequences between patients were less evident than in mice, which may be partly attributable to HLA diversity in the patient population.

Preparation of the library involved the immunoSEQ multiplex PCR assay. For TCR sequencing, RNA was extracted from every sample and reverse transcribed into cDNA to serve as template. SuperScript III was used for first-strand cDNA synthesis, primed with a 2:1 mix of oligo-dT and random hexamers. A synthetic immune receptor repertoire was used to measure amplification bias, and any remaining bias was corrected computationally. The authors' analysis ran thus. Raw reads were preprocessed to remove errors, and CDR3 was defined by IMGT conventions from the conserved cysteine to phenylalanine. Clonality was calculated as 1 minus Shannon entropy normalized by log2 of the number of productive unique TCRs. CD4 or CD8 identity of scalp clones was inferred by cross-referencing scalp TCRbeta sequences with sorted blood CD4 and CD8 repertoires. TCRdb re-hosts the immuneACCESS table, in-frame sequences only. Its copies lack some clones; in the studies checked, an unresolved V gene accounts for under half of them, and the cause for the rest is not known. V, J and clone size are taken as reported in that table, and D and trimming were inferred from the DNA itself. The sample includes 250,000 to 300,000 clones, with 58% observed a single time. Under 2% of the sample lies in the top ten.

The sample here was CD4+ T cells sorted from blood, taken at week 24, from a patient treated with tofacitinib. The sequence was obtained from a human donor with alopecia areata. The rearranged chain carries TRBV4-2 and TRBJ2-7, with the D assignment possibly TRBD1 or TRBD2, given 6 matching bases for each. The nucleotides are TGTGCCAGCAGCCACGGGGGCTCGGAGCAGTACTTC. Its translation is CASSHGGSEQYF.